This TCR beta chain was recovered during a study of identical twins. Study results and caveats: Its conclusions, products of cross-sectional statistical analysis, did not come from following the same donors. Excess sharing between twins was weaker in beta out-of-frame sequences.

On this clonotype: What it binds is unknown.

The CDR3 consists of 13 residues. CDR1 is DFQATT and CDR2 is SNEGSKA in the germline V gene (reference sequence). V was trimmed by 0 bases and J by 10 bases, leaving 12 bases between them. TCRdb recomputed calls from the 5' RACE reads with MiXCR, one row per CDR3 protein. The sample has around 530,000 distinct CDR3 sequences; roughly 15% are singletons. Separately, the same data were catalogued under a study of yellow fever vaccine responses in identical twins.

The source of this sequence is a woman aged 18-29 years in good health. Sequencing input: CD4+ T cells sorted from blood. The chain is built from TRBV20-1 and TRBJ2-2, with D maybe TRBD1 (6 bases). The CDR3 protein is CSARDWAGEELFF. CDR3 DNA: TGCAGTGCTAGAGATTGGGCAGGGGAGGAGCTGTTTTTT.